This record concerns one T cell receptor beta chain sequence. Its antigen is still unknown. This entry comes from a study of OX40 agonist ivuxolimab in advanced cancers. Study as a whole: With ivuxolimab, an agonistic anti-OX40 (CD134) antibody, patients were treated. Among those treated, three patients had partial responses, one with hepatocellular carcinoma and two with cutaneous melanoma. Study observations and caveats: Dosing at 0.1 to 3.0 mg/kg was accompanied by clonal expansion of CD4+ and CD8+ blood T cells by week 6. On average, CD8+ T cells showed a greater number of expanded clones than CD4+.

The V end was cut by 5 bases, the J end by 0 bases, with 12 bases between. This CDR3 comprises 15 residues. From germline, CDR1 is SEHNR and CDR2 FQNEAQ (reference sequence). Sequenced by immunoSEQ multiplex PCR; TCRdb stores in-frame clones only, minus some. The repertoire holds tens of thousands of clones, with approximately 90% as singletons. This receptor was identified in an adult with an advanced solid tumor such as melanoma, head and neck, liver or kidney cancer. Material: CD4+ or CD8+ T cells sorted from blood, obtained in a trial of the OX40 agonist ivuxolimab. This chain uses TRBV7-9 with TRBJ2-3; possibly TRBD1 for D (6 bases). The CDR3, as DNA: TGTGCCAGCAGCCCTAGACAGGCTAGCACAGATACGCAGTATTTT. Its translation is CASSPRQASTDTQYF. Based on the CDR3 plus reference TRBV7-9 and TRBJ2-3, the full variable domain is DTGVSQNPRHKITKRGQNVTFRCDPISEHNRLYWYRQTLGQGPEFLTYFQNEAQLEKSRLLSDRFSAERPKGSFSTLEIQRTEQGDSAMYLCASSPRQASTDTQYFGPGTRLTVL.